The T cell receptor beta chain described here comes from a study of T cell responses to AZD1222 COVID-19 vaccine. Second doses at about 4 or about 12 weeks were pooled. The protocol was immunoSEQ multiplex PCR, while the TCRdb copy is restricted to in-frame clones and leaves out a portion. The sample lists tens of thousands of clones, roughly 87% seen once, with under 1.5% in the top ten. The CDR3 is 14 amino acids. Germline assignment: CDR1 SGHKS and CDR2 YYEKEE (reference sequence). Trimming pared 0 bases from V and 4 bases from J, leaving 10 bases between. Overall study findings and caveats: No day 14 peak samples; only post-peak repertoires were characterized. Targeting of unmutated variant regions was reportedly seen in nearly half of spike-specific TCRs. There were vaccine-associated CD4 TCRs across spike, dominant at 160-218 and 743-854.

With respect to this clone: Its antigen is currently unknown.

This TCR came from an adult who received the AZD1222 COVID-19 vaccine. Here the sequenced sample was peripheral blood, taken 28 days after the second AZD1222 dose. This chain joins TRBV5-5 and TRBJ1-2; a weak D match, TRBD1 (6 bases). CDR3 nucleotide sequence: TGTGCCAGCAGCTTGGAAGGGGGGGCCTATGGCTACACCTTC. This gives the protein CASSLEGGAYGYTF.